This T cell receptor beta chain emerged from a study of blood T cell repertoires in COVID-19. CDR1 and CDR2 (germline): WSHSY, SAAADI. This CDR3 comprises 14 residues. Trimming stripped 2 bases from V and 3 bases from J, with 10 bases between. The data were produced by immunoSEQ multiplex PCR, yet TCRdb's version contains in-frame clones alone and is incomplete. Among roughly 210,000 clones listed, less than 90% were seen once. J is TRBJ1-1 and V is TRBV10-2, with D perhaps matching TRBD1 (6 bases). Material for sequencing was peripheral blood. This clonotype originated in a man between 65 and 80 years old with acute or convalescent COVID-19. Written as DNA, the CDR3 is TGCGCCAGCAGTGAGGGGGGCAGGGACACTGAAGCTTTCTTT. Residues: CASSEGGRDTEAFF.